The rows below give T cell receptor beta chains drawn from one sample of a study of control samples from healthy donors and cancer patients. Profiling relied on immunoSEQ multiplex PCR, and the TCRdb table lists in-frame clones only, not all of them. The sample lists tens of thousands of clones; over 75% were seen once. The sample consisted of blood. Receptors originate from a woman aged 45-60 years in good health. Both conserved end residues are trimmed from each CDR3. The order of the fields is clone size, J gene, V gene, CDR3 protein. Not all rows give a size; the values are once, few, many and, for expanded clones, a class.

.	TRBJ2-7	TRBV28	ASTLSGTLYEQY
.	TRBJ2-3	TRBV27	ASSLIPQEGAFINQRTDTQY
.	TRBJ2-3	TRBV11-3	ASSFHPAGGRSTDTQY
.	TRBJ1-2	TRBV5-4	ASSLGDKGGANGYT
few	TRBJ1-1	TRBV5-4	ASSLGGPMNTEAF
.	TRBJ2-2	TRBV11-3	ASSSVAIAGVTGELF
.	TRBJ1-2	TRBV6-5	ASSYGTGQNGYT
.	TRBJ2-3	TRBV2	ASSSGGTDTQY
.	TRBJ1-3	TRBV25-1	ASSGAFGQGSGNTIY
.	TRBJ1-3	TRBV6-5	ASSTVVGNTIY
.	TRBJ1-2	TRBV10-3	ATLSYGPAYGYT
.	TRBJ2-2	TRBV3-1/TRBV3-2	ASGGGLAGELPELF
.	TRBJ1-4	TRBV28	ASKQGGGSNEKLF
.	TRBJ2-2	TRBV27	ASRRDIGELF
.	TRBJ1-5	TRBV15	ATSRDRWSNQPQH
.	TRBJ1-6	TRBV14	ASSLGDRVRSPLH
.	TRBJ1-2	TRBV30	AWSQAGVSYGYT
few	TRBJ1-1	TRBV19	ASSVGTANTEAF
.	TRBJ1-4	TRBV27	ASLGAGTGGKKLF
few	TRBJ1-4	TRBV28	ASVGGGLTNEKLF
.	TRBJ2-6	TRBV5-4	ASKWGQGATGANVLT
.	TRBJ2-7	TRBV9	ASSVDRLAGVGEQY
.	TRBJ2-5	TRBV5-1	ASSLSGGETQY
.	TRBJ2-4	TRBV10-3	AISEVGTGGVAKNIQY
once	TRBJ2-7	TRBV9	ASSVGTSGYEQY
few	TRBJ1-1	TRBV18	ASSPQSTNTEAF
.	TRBJ2-1	TRBV11-3	ASSLDSSGYNEQF
.	TRBJ2-5	TRBV2	AGGELETQY
.	TRBJ1-5	TRBV3-1/TRBV3-2	ASSQVENQPQH
few	TRBJ2-7	TRBV5-6	ASSPGENYEQY
.	TRBJ2-3	TRBV28	ASSLRDTQY
.	TRBJ2-1	TRBV5-1	ASSLEGSLLWNEQF
few	TRBJ2-6	TRBV27	ASSSSSGANVLT
.	TRBJ2-1	TRBV6-5	ASSYGRTLLRDEQF
.	TRBJ2-7	TRBV2	ASSTSLRALYEQY
.	TRBJ2-2	TRBV1	TSSQEGGGGELF
.	TRBJ2-2	TRBV14	ASSQELAGGPNGELF
.	TRBJ1-1	TRBV3-1/TRBV3-2	ASSKGSNTEAF
.	TRBJ2-3	TRBV7-3	ASSLIGRTDTQY
.	TRBJ2-3	TRBV29-1	SATSGSTDTQY